Below, one T cell receptor (beta chain) is given with its context. Participants came from about two dozen US areas, aged roughly 18 to 90 years. This sample is part of a study of blood T cell repertoires in COVID-19. Study-level information: Sample material is recorded as cDNA or gDNA derived from T cells, B-cell-depleted T cells, or PBMCs.

V trimming: 0 bases; J trimming: 4 bases; junction bases outside the gene matches: 9. Germline V gives CDR1 SGHAT, CDR2 FQNNGV. The CDR3 is made up of 16 amino acids. Per the study methods: Nucleated cell number was recorded as an estimate derived from reference gene primer amplification. Only in-frame clones appear in the TCRdb table, and some are missing; sequencing was by immunoSEQ multiplex PCR. V, J and clone size were drawn from that table, and D and trimming were deduced from the DNA. The top ten hold approximately 9.9% of the sample, which has 150,000 to 200,000 clones, over 75% seen once. The chain is built from TRBV11-2 and TRBJ2-7; 7 bases match TRBD1. The receptor was isolated from a man aged 45-65 years who had recovered from COVID-19. Sequenced input: PBMCs or T cells enriched from blood (not recorded which). This CDR3 is CASSLDRQGEIYEQYF. CDR3 nucleotide sequence: TGTGCCAGCAGCTTAGACCGGCAGGGGGAGATTTACGAGCAGTACTTC.